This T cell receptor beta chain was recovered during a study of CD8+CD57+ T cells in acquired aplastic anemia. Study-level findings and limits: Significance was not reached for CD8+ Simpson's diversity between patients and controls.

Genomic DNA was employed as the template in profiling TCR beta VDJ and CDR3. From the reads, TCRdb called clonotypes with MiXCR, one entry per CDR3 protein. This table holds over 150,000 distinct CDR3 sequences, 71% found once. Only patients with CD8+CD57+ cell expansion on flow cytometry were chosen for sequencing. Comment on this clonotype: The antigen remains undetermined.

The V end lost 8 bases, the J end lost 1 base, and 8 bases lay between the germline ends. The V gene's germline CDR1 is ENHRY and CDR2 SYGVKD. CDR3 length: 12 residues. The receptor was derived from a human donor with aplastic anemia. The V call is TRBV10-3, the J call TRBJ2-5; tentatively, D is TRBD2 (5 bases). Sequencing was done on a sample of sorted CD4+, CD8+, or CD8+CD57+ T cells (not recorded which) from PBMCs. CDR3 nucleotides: TGTGCCATCGGGAGCCTCCAAGAGACCCAGTACTTC. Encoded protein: CAIGSLQETQYF.